The following is a T cell receptor beta chain sequence with its context. Its specific antigen is unknown. One base away there is no much larger clone; base qualities are not given. The identical CDR3 is also encoded by other nucleotide sequences in the sample. The sample originates from a study of shared clonotypes between healthy human individuals (dated by TCRdb to 2018 to 2020). Turning to the overall study: The cohort comprised a couple of women and three men aged 18 to 49 years. The study deeply sequenced blood TCR repertoires of several healthy adults to estimate repertoire size and the extent of clonotype sharing between individuals. For each donor, CD4 naive and CD4 memory were each run on three plates, CD8 naive on two plates, and CD8 memory on one plate. Different laboratories and diverse techniques were used to prepare libraries and sequence TCR repertoires, to increase sequencing depth and limit assay-specific biases. Between about 0.8 and 9 billion PBMCs per donor were obtained by leukapheresis. The investigation overall reported the following: Naive subsets generally had larger estimated clonotype richness than memory subsets did. Based on pairwise subsampling, the degree of clonotype sharing among donors was expected to be affected by sequencing depth. Sampling was limited to blood, and TCR repertoires in tissue likely differ from TCR repertoires in blood. Compared with non-shared clonotypes, the clonotypes found in all four sorted-subset donors had higher generation probabilities. Because the study included only a small number of donors, the genetic and exposure-history diversity represented was limited. Rarefaction of sorted-subset datasets indicated incomplete sequencing despite the large sequencing depth. Approximately 5% of naive CD4, 3.5% of naive CD8, approximately 2% of memory CD4, and about 0.4% of memory CD8 clonotypes were shared across several donors.

The trim is 4 bases for V and 3 bases for J, with a gap of 6 bases between the germline ends. From a lookup of the germline V gene, CDR1 and CDR2 are SQVTM and ANQGSEA. CDR3 length: 11 amino acids, cysteine to phenylalanine. Here the CDR3 DNA is all that survives: 33 bases in frame from base 1. Using the deep immunoSEQ assay, multiplex PCR amplified TCR CDR3 regions from genomic DNA. Extracted genomic DNA from each cell subset was distributed evenly across all wells of several immunoSEQ 96-well plates, and each plate was treated as a replicate. For sorted subsets, each replicate PCR was loaded with approximately 190 ng genomic DNA, equivalent to about 30,000 T cell genomes. Purified libraries were quantified with a Qubit 3.0 fluorometer, sized on a Bioanalyzer 2100, and re-quantified with the KAPA Library Quantification kit. Every immunoSEQ 96-well plate was sequenced on a separate single-read 150-cycle Illumina NextSeq 550 flow cell. Regarding the original processing steps: The immunoSEQ output contained only junctional sequences without quality scores, so filtering could not match that applied to full-length reads. To assign V/J genes and CDR3, sequences were annotated against IMGT germline references using PyIR, a Python wrapper for IgBLAST v1.9. Reads were filtered out if the reads had weak V/J assignments (E-value above 1e-6), no CDR3, stop codons, out-of-frame junctions, or ambiguous translated residues. V3J clonotypes were defined as sequences sharing an identical inferred V gene, J gene, and CDR3 amino acid sequence. To compute the percentage overlap between repertoires, the number of shared unique clonotypes was divided by the size of the smaller repertoire. RTK rarefaction, the Chao1 estimator, and Recon v2.1 estimates of unobserved clonotypes were used to assess repertoire richness. For all TCRbeta clonotypes obtained by the gDNA method from a handful of donors, generation probabilities were computed with OLGA. This immuneACCESS table, as held by TCRdb, lists in-frame sequences with V and J called but not all clones. Of the missing ones, under half trace to an unresolved V gene in checked studies; the others have no known cause. V, J and clone size were drawn from that table, and D and trimming were deduced from the DNA. In all, the sample holds roughly 330,000 clones, and 74% of those were seen once. Together, the top ten hold 9% to 12% of the sample.

The donors were healthy, HIV-negative adults who had no recently reported acute infections or vaccinations. All donors were Caucasian adults living in Nashville, Tennessee, USA. CD4+ T cells were enriched by magnetic negative selection, after which naive cells were positively selected on CD45RA and the negative fraction was taken as the memory subset. Blood was collected by leukapheresis, and PBMCs were isolated by Ficoll-Histopaque density gradient centrifugation and then cryopreserved in liquid nitrogen vapor phase. Purity and quantity of every magnetically sorted T cell population were checked by analytical flow cytometry. Each sorted fraction had its genomic DNA isolated and then quantified by UV absorbance on a Nanodrop 2000c.

The V and J genes are TRBV29-1 and TRBJ1-2; no confident D gene assignment can be made. Specimen: memory CD4+ T cells sorted from blood. What this sample's cell subset or site label stands for: CD45RA-negative fraction. This receptor was identified in a young man in good health. For the CDR3, the sequence is CSVGQDYGYTF. The sequenced DNA: TGCAGCGTTGGGCAGGACTATGGCTACACCTTC. Joined to the reference TRBV29-1 and TRBJ1-2 proteins, this CDR3 gives the full variable domain: SAVISQKPSRDICQRGTSLTIQCQVDSQVTMMFWYRQQPGQSLTLIATANQGSEATYESGFVIDKFPISRPNLTFSTLTVSNMSPEDSSIYLCSVGQDYGYTFGSGTRLTVV.